The clone carrying this T cell receptor beta chain was found once. Its antigen is not identified. This entry is derived from a study of cytomegalovirus exposure and HLA in healthy donors. As for the study in general: Earlier, 110 million or so unique TCR beta sequences were recovered from about 200 million T cells by an analysis.

Study outcomes and limitations: Sequencing likely generated an artifact that appeared as a cluster of highly shared sequence variants. TRBV6-2, TRBV6-3 and other indistinguishable V segments were excluded.

The CDR3 is made up of 16 amino acids. The V and J ends lost 6 bases and 0 bases respectively, with 17 bases between them. From germline, CDR1 is KGHSH and CDR2 LQKENI. Use of 60 Vbeta and 13 Jbeta primers characterized the PCR. How the authors handled the data: An analysis performed later counted 70 million to 90 million unique TCR beta chains (roughly 10 million of them shared). Profiled with immunoSEQ multiplex PCR; TCRdb holds only in-frame clones, not every one. Clone size and the V and J calls come from that table; the DNA yielded D and trimming. This sample has 90,000 to 150,000 clones, with 80% to 90% found just once.

The chain carries TRBV18 and TRBJ1-1, with a possible D match to TRBD1 (5 bases). The receptor was derived from a man aged 40-50 years in good health and CMV-seronegative. The sample consisted of PBMCs. Here the CDR3 DNA reads TGTGCCAGCTCCCCGTCGAACAGGATGATGAACACTGAAGCTTTCTTT. Its protein product is CASSPSNRMMNTEAFF.